This TCR beta chain was identified during a study of blood T cell repertoires in COVID-19. The count of this clone is one. TCRdb's table, derived via immunoSEQ multiplex PCR, lists solely in-frame clones and lacks some. The sample holds around 130,000 clones, 80% to 90% seen once. From germline, CDR1 is LNHDA and CDR2 SQIVND (reference sequence). This CDR3 contains 14 residues. The V and J ends lost 7 bases and 0 bases respectively, with 13 bases between them. The rearrangement joins TRBV19 to TRBJ2-7; perhaps TRBD2 as D (5 bases). This clonotype was sampled from a woman aged 45-65 years with acute COVID-19. Sequenced: PBMCs or T cells enriched from blood (not recorded which). CDR3 DNA: TGTGCCAGTAAGTCAGAGCGGAACTCCTACGAGCAGTACTTC. Protein: CASKSERNSYEQYF.